This T cell receptor (beta chain) appears in the sequencing data of a study of T cells after yellow fever vaccination. The table lists this clonotype with a few counts. The CDR3 has 15 amino acids. Germline V gene lookup returns CDR1 MNHEY and CDR2 SVGAGI. Between the trimmed V and J ends, which lost 6 bases and 0 bases, there was a span of 15 bases. One entry per CDR3 protein results from TCRdb running MiXCR on the 5' RACE reads. Seen here are around 340,000 distinct CDR3 sequences, 9.5% to 15% observed once, and the top ten hold 2.5% to 4%. The chain uses TRBV6-5 and TRBJ2-7, with D perhaps matching TRBD1 or TRBD2 (5 bases each). The specimen was CD4+ T cells sorted from PBMCs, collected 15 days after the yellow fever booster vaccination. The clonotype was recovered from a man aged 18 to 29 who received the YFV17D yellow fever vaccine. For the CDR3, the DNA is TGTGCCAGCAGCCCAACCGGGACGCACTCCTACGAGCAGTACTTC. Translating it yields CASSPTGTHSYEQYF.